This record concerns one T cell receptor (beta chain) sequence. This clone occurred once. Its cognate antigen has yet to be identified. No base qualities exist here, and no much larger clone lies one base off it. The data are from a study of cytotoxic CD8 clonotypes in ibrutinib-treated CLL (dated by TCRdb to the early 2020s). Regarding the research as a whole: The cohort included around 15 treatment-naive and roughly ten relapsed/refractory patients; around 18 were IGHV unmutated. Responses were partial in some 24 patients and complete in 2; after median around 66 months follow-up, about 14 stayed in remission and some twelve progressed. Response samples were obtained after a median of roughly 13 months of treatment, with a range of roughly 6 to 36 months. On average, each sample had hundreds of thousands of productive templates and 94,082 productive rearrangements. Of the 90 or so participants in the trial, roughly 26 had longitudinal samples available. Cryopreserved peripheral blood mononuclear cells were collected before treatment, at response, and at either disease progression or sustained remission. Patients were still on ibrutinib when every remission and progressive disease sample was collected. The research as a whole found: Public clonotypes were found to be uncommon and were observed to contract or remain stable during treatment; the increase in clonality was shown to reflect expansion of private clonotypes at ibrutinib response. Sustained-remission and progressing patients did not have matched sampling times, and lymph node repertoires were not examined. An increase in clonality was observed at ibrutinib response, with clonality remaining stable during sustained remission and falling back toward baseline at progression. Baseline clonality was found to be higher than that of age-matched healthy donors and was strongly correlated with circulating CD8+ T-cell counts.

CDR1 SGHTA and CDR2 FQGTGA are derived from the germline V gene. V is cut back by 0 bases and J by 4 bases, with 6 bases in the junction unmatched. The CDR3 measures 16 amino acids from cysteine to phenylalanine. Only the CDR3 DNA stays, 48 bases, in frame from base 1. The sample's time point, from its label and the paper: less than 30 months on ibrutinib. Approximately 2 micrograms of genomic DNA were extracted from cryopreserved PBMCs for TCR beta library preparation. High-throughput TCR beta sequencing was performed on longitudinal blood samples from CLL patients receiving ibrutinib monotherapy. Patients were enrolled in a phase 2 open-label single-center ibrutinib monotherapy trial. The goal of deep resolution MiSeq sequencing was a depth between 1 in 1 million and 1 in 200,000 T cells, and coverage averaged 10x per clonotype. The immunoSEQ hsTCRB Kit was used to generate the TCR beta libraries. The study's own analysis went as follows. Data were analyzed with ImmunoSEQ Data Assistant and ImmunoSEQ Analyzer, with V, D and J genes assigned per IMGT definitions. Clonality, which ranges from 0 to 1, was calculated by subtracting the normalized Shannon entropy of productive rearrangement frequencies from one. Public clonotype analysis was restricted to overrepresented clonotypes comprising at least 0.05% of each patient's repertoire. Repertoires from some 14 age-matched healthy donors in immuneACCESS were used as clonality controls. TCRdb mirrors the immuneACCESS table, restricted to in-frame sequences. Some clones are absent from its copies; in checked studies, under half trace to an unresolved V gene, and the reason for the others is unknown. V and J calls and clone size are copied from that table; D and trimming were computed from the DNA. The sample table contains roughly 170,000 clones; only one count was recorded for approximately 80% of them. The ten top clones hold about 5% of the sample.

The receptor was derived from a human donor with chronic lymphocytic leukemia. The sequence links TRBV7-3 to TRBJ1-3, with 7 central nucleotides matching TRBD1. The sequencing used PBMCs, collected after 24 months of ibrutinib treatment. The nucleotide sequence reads TGTGCCAGCAGCTTAACAGGAGGGGGCAGCGGAAACACCATATATTTT. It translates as CASSLTGGGSGNTIYF.